This T cell receptor beta chain was sequenced in a study of Ad26.COV2.S vaccination and SARS-CoV-2 variants. As for the study in general: In the study, Ad26.COV2.S was injected intramuscularly once, or twice 56 days apart.

The protocol was immunoSEQ multiplex PCR, while the TCRdb copy is restricted to in-frame clones and leaves out a portion. The sample has about 430,000 clones; 75% to 95% are singletons. Findings of the study overall: Possibly, TCR breadth and depth analyses underestimated total T cell responses.

Described treatment: around 19 received Ad26.COV2.S at low or high dose, single or two shots; about 5 received placebo; per-sample allocation not given. Sampling took place 63 days after the first vaccine or placebo injection. An 18-55-year-old adult in Boston served as donor. Points on this clone: Its antigen is undetermined.

The V gene lost 5 bases and the J gene lost 7 bases, with 14 bases spanning the gap. Looked up from germline, CDR1 is SEHNR and CDR2 is FQNEAQ (reference sequence). The CDR3 totals 14 residues. Specimen: peripheral blood, collected in a trial of Ad26.COV2.S vaccine versus placebo. The chain joins TRBV7-9 to TRBJ1-4; D is unresolved. The TCR comes from a person aged 18-65 years who received the Ad26.COV2.S COVID-19 vaccine or a placebo. This CDR3 reads CASSRTGFSEKLFF. The CDR3 nucleotides read TGTGCCAGCAGCCGGACGGGGTTTTCTGAAAAACTGTTTTTT.